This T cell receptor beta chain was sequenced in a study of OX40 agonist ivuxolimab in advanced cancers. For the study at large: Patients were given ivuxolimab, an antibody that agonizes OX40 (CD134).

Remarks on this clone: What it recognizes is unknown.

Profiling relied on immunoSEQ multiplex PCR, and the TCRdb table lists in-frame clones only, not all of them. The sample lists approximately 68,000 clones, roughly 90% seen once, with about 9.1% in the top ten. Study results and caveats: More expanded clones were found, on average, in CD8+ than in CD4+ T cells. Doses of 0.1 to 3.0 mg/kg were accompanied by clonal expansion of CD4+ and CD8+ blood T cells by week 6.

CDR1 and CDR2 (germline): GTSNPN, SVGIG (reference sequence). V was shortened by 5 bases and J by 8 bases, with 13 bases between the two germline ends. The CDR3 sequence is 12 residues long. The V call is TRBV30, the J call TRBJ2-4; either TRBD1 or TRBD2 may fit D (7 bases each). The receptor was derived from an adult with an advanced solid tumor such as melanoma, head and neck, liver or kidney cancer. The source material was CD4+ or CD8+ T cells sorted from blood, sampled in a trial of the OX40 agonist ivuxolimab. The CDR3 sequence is CAWSGGDHIQYF. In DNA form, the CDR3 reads TGTGCCTGGTCAGGGGGGGATCACATTCAGTACTTC. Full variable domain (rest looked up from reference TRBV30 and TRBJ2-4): SQTIHQWPATLVQPVGSPLSLECTVEGTSNPNLYWYRQAAGRGLQLLFYSVGIGQISSEVPQNLSASRPQDRQFILSSKKLLLSDSGFYLCAWSGGDHIQYFGAGTRLSVL.